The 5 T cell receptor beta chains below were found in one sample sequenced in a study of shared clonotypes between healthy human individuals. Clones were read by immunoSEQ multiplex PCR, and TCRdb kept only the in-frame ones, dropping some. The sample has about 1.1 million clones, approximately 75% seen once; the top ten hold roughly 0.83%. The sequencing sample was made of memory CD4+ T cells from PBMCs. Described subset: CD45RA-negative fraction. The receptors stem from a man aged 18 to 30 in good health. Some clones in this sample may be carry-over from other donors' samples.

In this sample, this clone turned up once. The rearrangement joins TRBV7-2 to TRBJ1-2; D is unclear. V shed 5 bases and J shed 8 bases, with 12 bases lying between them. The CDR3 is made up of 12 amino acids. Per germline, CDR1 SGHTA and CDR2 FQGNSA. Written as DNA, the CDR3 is TGTGCCAGCAGCCCTTCGGTGGGCGGCTACACCTTC. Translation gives CASSPSVGGYTF. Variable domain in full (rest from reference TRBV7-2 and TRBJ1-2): GAGVSQSPSNKVTEKGKDVELRCDPISGHTALYWYRQSLGQGLEFLIYFQGNSAPDKSGLPSDRFSAERTGGSVSTLTIQRTQQEDSAVYLCASSPSVGGYTFGSGTRLTVV.

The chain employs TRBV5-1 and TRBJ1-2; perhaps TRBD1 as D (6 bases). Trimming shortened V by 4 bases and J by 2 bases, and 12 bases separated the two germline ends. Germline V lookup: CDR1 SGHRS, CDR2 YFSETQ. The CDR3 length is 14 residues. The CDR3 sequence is CASSPDSANYGYTF. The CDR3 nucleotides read TGCGCCAGCAGCCCGGACAGTGCGAACTATGGCTACACCTTC. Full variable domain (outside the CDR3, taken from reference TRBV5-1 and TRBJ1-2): KAGVTQTPRYLIKTRGQQVTLSCSPISGHRSVSWYQQTPGQGLQFLFEYFSETQRNKGNFPGRFSGRQFSNSRSEMNVSTLELGDSALYLCASSPDSANYGYTFGSGTRLTVV.

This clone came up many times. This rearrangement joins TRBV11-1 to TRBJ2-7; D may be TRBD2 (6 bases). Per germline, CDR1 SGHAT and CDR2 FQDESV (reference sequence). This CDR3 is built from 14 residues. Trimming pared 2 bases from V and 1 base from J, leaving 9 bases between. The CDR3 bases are TGTGCCAGCAGCTTATTCGGGAGTTCCTACGAGCAGTACTTC. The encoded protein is CASSLFGSSYEQYF.

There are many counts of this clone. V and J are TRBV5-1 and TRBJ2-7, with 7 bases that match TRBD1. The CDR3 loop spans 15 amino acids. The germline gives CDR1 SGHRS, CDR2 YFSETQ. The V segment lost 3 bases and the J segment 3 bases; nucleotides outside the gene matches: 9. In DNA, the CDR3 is TGCGCCAGCAGCTCCTATACAGGGGCGAACTACGAGCAGTACTTC. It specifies CASSSYTGANYEQYF.

The CDR3 reads CASSLEFGRNYGYTF. Here the CDR3 DNA reads TGTGCCAGCAGCTTAGAATTCGGACGGAACTATGGCTACACCTTC. The rearrangement uses TRBV7-8 and TRBJ1-2; D is undetermined. This CDR3 region has 15 residues. Trimming cost V 1 base and J 2 bases, with 11 bases left between them. Looked up from germline, CDR1 is SGHVS and CDR2 is FQNEAQ.